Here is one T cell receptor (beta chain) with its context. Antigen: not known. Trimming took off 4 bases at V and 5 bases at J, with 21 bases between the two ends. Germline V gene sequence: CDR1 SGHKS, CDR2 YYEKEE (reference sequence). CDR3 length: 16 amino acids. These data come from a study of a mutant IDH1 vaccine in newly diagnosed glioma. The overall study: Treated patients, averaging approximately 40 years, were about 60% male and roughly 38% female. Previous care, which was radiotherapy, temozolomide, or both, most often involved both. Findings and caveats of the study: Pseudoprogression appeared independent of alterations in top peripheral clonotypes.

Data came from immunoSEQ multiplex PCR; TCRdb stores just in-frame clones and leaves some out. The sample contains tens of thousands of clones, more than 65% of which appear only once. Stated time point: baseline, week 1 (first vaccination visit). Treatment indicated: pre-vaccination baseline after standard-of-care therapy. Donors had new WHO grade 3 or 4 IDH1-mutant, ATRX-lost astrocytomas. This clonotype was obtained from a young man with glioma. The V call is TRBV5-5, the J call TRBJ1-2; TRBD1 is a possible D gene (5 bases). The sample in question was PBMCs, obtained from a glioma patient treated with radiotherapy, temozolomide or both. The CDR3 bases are TGTGCCAGCAGCATAACAGGCGCGGGGCTAGATTATGGCTACACCTTC. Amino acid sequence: CASSITGAGLDYGYTF. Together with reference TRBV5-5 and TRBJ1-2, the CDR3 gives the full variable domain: DAGVTQSPTHLIKTRGQQVTLRCSPISGHKSVSWYQQVLGQGPQFIFQYYEKEERGRGNFPDRFSARQFPNYSSELNVNALLLGDSALYLCASSITGAGLDYGYTFGSGTRLTVV.